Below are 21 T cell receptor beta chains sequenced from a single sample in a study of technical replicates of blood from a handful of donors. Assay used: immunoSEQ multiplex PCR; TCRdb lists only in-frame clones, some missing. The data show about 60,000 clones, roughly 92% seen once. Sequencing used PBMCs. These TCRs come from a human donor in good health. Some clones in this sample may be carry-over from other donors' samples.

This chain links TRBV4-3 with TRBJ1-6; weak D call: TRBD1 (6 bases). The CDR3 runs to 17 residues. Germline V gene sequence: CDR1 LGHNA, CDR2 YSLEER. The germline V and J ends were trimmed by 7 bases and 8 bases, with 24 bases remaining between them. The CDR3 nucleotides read TGCGCCAGCAACGATAGACAGGCCAAAGGGGCCTATTCACCCCTCCACTTT. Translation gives CASNDRQAKGAYSPLHF.

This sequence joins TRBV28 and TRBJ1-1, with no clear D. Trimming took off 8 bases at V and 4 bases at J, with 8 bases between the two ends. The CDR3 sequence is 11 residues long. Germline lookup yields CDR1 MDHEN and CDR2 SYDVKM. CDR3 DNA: TGTGCCAGCGCCGTCGGCACTGAAGCTTTCTTT. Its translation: CASAVGTEAFF.

The chain's CDR3 is CASSLLLKAGAGGTDTQYF. CDR3 DNA: TGTGCCAGCAGCTTACTTCTTAAGGCGGGGGCGGGCGGCACAGATACGCAGTATTTT. This chain connects TRBV7-2 to TRBJ2-3, with D maybe TRBD2 (7 bases). V lost 2 bases and J 1 base, leaving 22 bases between the germline ends. The CDR3 loop spans 19 amino acids. Germline CDR1 reads SGHTA; CDR2 reads FQGNSA.

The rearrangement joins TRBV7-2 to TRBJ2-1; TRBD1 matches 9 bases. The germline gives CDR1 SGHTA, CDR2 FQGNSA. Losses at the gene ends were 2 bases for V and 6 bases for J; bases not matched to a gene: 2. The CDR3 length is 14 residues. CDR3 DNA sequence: TGTGCCAGCAGCTTAACAGGGGGCGGCAATGAGCAGTTCTTC. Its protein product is CASSLTGGGNEQFF.

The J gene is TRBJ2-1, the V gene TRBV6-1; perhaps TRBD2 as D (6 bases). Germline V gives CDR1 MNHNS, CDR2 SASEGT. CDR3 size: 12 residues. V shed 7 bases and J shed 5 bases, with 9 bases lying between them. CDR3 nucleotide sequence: TGTGCCAGCATGTGGACTAACAATGAGCAGTTCTTC. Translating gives CASMWTNNEQFF.

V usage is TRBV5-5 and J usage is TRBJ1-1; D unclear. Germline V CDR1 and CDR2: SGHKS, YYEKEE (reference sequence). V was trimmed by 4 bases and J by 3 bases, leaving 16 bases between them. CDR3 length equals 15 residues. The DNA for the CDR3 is TGTGCCAGCAGCCCACAGCCCCCTTTGGACACTGAAGCTTTCTTT. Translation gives CASSPQPPLDTEAFF.

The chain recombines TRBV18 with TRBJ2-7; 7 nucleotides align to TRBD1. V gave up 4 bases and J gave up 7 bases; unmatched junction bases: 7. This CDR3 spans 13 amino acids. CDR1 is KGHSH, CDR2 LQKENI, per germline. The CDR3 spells CASSRDRATEQYF. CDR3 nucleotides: TGTGCCAGCTCACGCGACAGGGCGACGGAGCAGTACTTC.

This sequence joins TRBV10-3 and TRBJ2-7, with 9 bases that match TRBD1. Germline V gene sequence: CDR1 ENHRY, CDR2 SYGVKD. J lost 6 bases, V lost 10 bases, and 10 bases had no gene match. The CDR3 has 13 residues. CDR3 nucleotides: TGTGCCACCCGCCGGGACAGGGATGGCGAGCAGTACTTC. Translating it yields CATRRDRDGEQYF.

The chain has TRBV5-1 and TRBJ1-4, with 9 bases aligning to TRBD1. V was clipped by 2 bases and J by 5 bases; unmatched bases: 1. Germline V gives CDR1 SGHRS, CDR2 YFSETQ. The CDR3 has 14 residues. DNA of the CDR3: TGCGCCAGCAGCTTTGGGACAGGGAATGAAAAACTGTTTTTT. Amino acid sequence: CASSFGTGNEKLFF. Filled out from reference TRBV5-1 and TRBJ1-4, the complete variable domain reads KAGVTQTPRYLIKTRGQQVTLSCSPISGHRSVSWYQQTPGQGLQFLFEYFSETQRNKGNFPGRFSGRQFSNSRSEMNVSTLELGDSALYLCASSFGTGNEKLFFGSGTQLSVL.

The CDR3 DNA sequence: TGTGCCAGCAGCTACAGGGGTACTGAAGCTTTCTTT. Protein product: CASSYRGTEAFF. The chain is built from TRBV13 and TRBJ1-1, with 7 bases aligning to TRBD1. The CDR3 runs to 12 residues. The V segment lost 4 bases and the J segment 5 bases; nucleotides outside the gene matches: 1. CDR1 PRHDT and CDR2 FYEKMQ come from the germline V gene (reference sequence). The complete variable domain, with remaining parts taken from reference TRBV13 and TRBJ1-1, reads AAGVIQSPRHLIKEKRETATLKCYPIPRHDTVYWYQQGPGQDPQFLISFYEKMQSDKGSIPDRFSAQQFSDYHSELNMSSLELGDSALYFCASSYRGTEAFFGQGTRLTVV.

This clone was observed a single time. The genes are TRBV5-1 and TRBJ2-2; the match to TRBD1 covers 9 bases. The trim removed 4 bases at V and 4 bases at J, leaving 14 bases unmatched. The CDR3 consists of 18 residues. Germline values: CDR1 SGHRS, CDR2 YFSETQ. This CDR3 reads CASSKTGTGYVATGELFF. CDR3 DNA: TGCGCCAGCAGCAAAACCGGGACAGGGTACGTCGCCACCGGGGAGCTGTTTTTT.

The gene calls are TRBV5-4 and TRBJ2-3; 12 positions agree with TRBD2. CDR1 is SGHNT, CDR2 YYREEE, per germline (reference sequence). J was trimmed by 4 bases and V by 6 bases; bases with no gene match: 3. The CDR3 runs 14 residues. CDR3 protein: CASKTSGSADTQYF. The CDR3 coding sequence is TGTGCCAGCAAGACTAGCGGGAGCGCAGATACGCAGTATTTT.

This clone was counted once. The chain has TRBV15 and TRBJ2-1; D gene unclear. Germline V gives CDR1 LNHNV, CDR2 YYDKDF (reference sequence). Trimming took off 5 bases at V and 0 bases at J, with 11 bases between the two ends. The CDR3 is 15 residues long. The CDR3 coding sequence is TGTGCCACCAGCGTCGTCCTTAGCTCCTACAATGAGCAGTTCTTC. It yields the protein CATSVVLSSYNEQFF. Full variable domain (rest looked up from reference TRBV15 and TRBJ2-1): DAMVIQNPRYQVTQFGKPVTLSCSQTLNHNVMYWYQQKSSQAPKLLFHYYDKDFNNEADTPDNFQSRRPNTSFCFLDIRSPGLGDTAMYLCATSVVLSSYNEQFFGPGTRLTVL.

For the CDR3, the DNA is TGCGCCAGCAGCACCGGGACTGCAACTGAAAAACTGTTTTTT. As protein: CASSTGTATEKLFF. This chain connects TRBV4-3 to TRBJ1-4; tentatively, D is TRBD1 (5 bases). The CDR3 consists of 14 residues. V dropped 5 bases and J dropped 7 bases, with 14 bases sitting between them. The germline V gene has CDR1 LGHNA and CDR2 YSLEER.

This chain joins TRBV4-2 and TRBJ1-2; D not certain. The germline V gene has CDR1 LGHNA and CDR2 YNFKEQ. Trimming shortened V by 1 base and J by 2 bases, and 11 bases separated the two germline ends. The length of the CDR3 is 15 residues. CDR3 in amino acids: CASSQVTQANYGYTF. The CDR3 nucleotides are TGTGCCAGCAGCCAAGTAACGCAGGCGAACTATGGCTACACCTTC.

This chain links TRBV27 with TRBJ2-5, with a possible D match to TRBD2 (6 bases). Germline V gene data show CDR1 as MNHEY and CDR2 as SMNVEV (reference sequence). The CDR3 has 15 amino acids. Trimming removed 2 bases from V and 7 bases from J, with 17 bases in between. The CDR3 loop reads CASSLTAGSMATQYF. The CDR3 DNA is TGTGCCAGCAGTTTAACAGCGGGTAGCATGGCGACCCAGTACTTC.

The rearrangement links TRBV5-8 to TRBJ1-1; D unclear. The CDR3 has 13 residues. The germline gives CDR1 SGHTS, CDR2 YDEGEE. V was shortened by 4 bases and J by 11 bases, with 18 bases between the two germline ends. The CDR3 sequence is CASSLKPRDLAFF. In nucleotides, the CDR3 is TGTGCCAGCAGCCTTAAACCGAGGGATCTTGCTTTCTTT.

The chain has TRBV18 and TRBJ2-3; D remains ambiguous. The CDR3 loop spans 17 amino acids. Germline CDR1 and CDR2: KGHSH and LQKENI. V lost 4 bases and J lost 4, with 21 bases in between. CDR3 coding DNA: TGTGCCAGCTCACTCTCGGATTGGGCTTCTATCTCAGATACGCAGTATTTT. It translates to CASSLSDWASISDTQYF. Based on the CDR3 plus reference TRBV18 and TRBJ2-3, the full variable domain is NAGVMQNPRHLVRRRGQEARLRCSPMKGHSHVYWYRQLPEEGLKFMVYLQKENIIDESGMPKERFSAEFPKEGPSILRIQQVVRGDSAAYFCASSLSDWASISDTQYFGPGTRLTVL.

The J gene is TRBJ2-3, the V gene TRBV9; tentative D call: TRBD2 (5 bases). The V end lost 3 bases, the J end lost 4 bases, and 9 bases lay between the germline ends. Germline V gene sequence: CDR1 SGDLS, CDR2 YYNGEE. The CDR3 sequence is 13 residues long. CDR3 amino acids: CASSAGVADTQYF. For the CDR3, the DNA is TGTGCCAGCAGCGCCGGGGTTGCAGATACGCAGTATTTT.

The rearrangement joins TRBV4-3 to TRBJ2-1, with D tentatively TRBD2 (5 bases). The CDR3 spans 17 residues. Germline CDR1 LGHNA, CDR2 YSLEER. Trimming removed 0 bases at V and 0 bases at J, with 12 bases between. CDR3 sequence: CASSQDRSGLSYNEQFF. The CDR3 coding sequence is TGCGCCAGCAGCCAAGATAGGAGCGGACTCTCCTACAATGAGCAGTTCTTC.

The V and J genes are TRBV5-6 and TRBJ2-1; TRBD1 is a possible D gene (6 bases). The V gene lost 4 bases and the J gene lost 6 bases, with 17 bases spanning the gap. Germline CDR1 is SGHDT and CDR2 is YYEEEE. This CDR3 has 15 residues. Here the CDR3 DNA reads TGTGCCAGCAGCCCTCAGGGGTACAAGGGCAATGAGCAGTTCTTC. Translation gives CASSPQGYKGNEQFF. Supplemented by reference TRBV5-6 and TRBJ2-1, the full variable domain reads DAGVTQSPTHLIKTRGQQVTLRCSPKSGHDTVSWYQQALGQGPQFIFQYYEEEERQRGNFPDRFSGHQFPNYSSELNVNALLLGDSALYLCASSPQGYKGNEQFFGPGTRLTVL.